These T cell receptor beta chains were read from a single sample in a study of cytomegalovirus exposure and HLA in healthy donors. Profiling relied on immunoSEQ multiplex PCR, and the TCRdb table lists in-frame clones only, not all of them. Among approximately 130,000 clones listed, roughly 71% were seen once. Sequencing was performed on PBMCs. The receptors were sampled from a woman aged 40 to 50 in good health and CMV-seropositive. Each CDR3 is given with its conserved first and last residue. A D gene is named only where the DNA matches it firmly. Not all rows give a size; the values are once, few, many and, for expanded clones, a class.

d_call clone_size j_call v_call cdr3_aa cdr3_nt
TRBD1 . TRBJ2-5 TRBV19 CASSRQGLGEETQYF TGTGCCAGTAGTAGACAGGGGTTAGGAGAAGAGACCCAGTACTTC
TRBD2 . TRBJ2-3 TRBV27 CASRNTLAGGPTDTQYF TGTGCCAGTAGAAACACGCTAGCGGGAGGACCCACAGATACGCAGTATTTT
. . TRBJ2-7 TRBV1 CTSSQDALGEQYF TGCACCAGCAGCCAAGATGCGCTCGGCGAGCAGTACTTC
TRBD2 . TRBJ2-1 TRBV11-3 CASSLGLAGEQFF TGTGCCAGCAGCTTAGGACTAGCGGGCGAGCAGTTCTTC
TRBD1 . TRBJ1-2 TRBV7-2 CASSLGGGQGATYGYTF TGTGCCAGCAGCTTAGGGGGGGGACAGGGGGCGACCTATGGCTACACCTTC
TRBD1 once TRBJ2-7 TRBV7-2 CASSLLGTGIDEQYF TGTGCCAGCAGCCTTTTGGGGACAGGGATCGACGAGCAGTACTTC
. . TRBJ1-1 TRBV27 CASSFNRDHSTEAFF TGTGCCAGCAGTTTCAACAGGGACCACAGCACTGAAGCTTTCTTT
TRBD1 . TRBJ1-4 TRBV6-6 CASSPPRQGEKLFF TGTGCCAGCAGTCCCCCGAGACAGGGTGAAAAACTGTTTTTT
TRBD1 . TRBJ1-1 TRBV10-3 CAIRGQGGEAFF TGTGCCATCAGGGGACAGGGGGGGGAAGCTTTCTTT
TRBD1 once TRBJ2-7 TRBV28 CASRLSVQGAYEQYF TGTGCCAGCAGGTTGTCTGTACAGGGGGCCTACGAGCAGTACTTC
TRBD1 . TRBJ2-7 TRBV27 CASSSNLQGAGSYEQYF TGTGCCAGCAGTTCCAATCTTCAGGGGGCGGGCTCCTACGAGCAGTACTTC
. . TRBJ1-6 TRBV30 CAWGQGINSPLHF TGTGCCTGGGGGCAGGGGATTAATTCACCCCTCCACTTT
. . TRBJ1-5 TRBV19 CASSISGGSNQPQHF TGTGCCAGTAGTATTTCCGGCGGTAGCAATCAGCCCCAGCATTTT
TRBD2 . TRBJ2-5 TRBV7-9 CASSTSGQETQYF TGTGCCAGCAGCACTAGCGGACAAGAGACCCAGTACTTC
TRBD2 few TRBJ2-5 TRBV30 CAWTLAGVGVGTQYF TGTGCCTGGACGCTAGCGGGGGTTGGGGTGGGGACCCAGTACTTC
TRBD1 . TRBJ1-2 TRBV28 CASSSQGGNYGYTF TGTGCCAGCAGTTCCCAGGGGGGTAACTATGGCTACACCTTC
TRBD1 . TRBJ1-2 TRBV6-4 CASSDVPGTAYGYTF TGTGCCAGCAGTGACGTACCTGGGACAGCGTATGGCTACACCTTC
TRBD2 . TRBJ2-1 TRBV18 CASPAGPRGGDEQFF TGTGCCAGCCCTGCAGGACCCCGTGGGGGGGATGAGCAGTTCTTC
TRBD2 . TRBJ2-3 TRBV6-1 CASITSGVWDTQYF TGTGCCAGCATTACTAGCGGGGTCTGGGATACGCAGTATTTT
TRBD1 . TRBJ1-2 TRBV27 CASSSGQGASGYTF TGTGCCAGCAGTTCCGGGCAGGGGGCGTCTGGCTACACCTTC
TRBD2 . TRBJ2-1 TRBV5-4 CASTWGPGGNEQFF TGTGCCAGCACCTGGGGACCGGGGGGCAATGAGCAGTTCTTC
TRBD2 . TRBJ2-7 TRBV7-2 CASSEGLAGGYEQYF TGTGCCAGCAGCGAGGGACTAGCGGGGGGCTACGAGCAGTACTTC